Detailed here is one T cell receptor (beta chain). The specificity of this receptor is unknown. There are no base qualities to consult, and no much larger clone falls within one base. The CDR3 has 12 amino acids, counting the end cysteine and phenylalanine. Only CDR3 DNA is held: 36 bases, read in frame from base 1. For CDR1 and CDR2, the germline V gene lists MNHNS and SASEGT. V gives up 10 bases and J gives up 3 bases, and the segment between their germline ends measures 10 bases. This entry is derived from a study of T cells in Graves' hyperthyroidism and ophthalmopathy (dated by TCRdb to between 2017 and 2020). At the level of the whole study: Peripheral blood was collected at initial diagnosis, before any treatment. A discovery cohort of roughly 96 patients, about 40 with Graves' ophthalmopathy and 55 to 65 with stable Graves' hyperthyroidism, was used to find distinguishing TCR V-J signatures. Prospective prediction of ophthalmopathy was tested in an independent validation cohort of fewer than 20 hyperthyroidism patients and 17 patients who later progressed to ophthalmopathy. The roughly 94 discovery patients were randomly split 7:3 into training and test sets. In six Graves' hyperthyroidism patients, the study also compared T-cell repertoires from thyroid tissue with T-cell repertoires from blood. After sampling, hyperthyroidism patients received methimazole starting at 30 mg daily, and ophthalmopathy patients received high-dose intravenous methylprednisolone. According to the paper, TCR Vbeta CDR3 sequencing was carried out on 120 to 150 peripheral blood samples, which came from 40 to 45 ophthalmopathy, 70 to 80 hyperthyroidism and some 17 progressor patients.

Ophthalmopathy patients had moderately to severely active disease, Clinical Activity Score of at least 3, NOSPECS grade of at least 4, and duration under 3 months. Patients with uncontrolled infections, other autoimmune diseases, pregnancy or lactation were excluded. Diagnoses were established on the basis of clinical symptoms, serum thyroxine and TRAb, thyroid ultrasound, and orbital computed tomography. Ficoll-Paque density gradient centrifugation was used to isolate PBMCs from 10 ml of fresh peripheral blood. Trizol reagent was used to extract total RNA, and RNA quality was then checked on an Agilent 2100 Bioanalyzer. The TCR beta CDR3 regions were amplified from the RNA transcripts. For the first round of RT-PCR on the TCR CDR3, the HTBI primer set was used together with the Qiagen OneStep RT-PCR kit. Libraries were constructed in a second round of multiplex PCR, after which size selection and purification were performed. Paired-end sequencing of the libraries was performed with 100 bp reads on an Illumina HiSeq2000. The study's own analysis went as follows. SOAPnuke was used to process the raw data, throwing out any read that contained adapters or uncalled bases, had a mean Phred below 15, or lacked an exact constant-primer or identifier match. High-quality paired reads were merged using COPE v1.2.5, and each unique nucleotide sequence was defined as a clonotype. Clonotypes were aligned to IMGT TRBV, TRBD and TRBJ reference segments using MiTCR v1.1. The analysis was restricted to V-J combinations with a frequency above 0.0001, which together covered 99% to 99.2% of the repertoires. The TCS score was defined as the ratio of F50 (clonal expansion) to E x V (chaos), calculated using BLOSUM62-based TCRdist between CDR3 peptides within each V-J. Welch's t-statistics and random forest reduced just over 500 V-J features to 13, which were used in a naive Bayes classifier (R e1071). TCRdb trimmed public reads at Q25 via fastp, called clones via MiXCR and kept in-frame beta chains. Each CDR3 protein gets just one entry, which takes the most common genes and DNA from the rows behind it. These V and J calls originate from TCRdb's pipeline instead of the authors' own analysis. The table for this sample lists some 300,000 distinct CDR3 sequences; approximately 18% of them were counted only once. The top ten clonotypes cover roughly 39% of the sample.

What the work shows at the level of the full study, not this receptor alone: In validation, progression to ophthalmopathy was predicted by the model with 70.59% sensitivity and nearly 75% specificity, a median of roughly six months before onset. Ophthalmopathy was separated from stable hyperthyroidism by a 13 V-J signature model, with around 90% sensitivity and 81% to 83% specificity obtained in cross-validation and 80%/75% obtained in testing. No statistical method was used to fix the sample size in advance, and group allocation was not hidden from the investigators. Most expanded thyroid clonotypes (frequency above 0.001) were also detected in blood, suggesting blood repertoires may reflect thyroid immune responses.

Sequencing was performed on blood. Here the chain combines TRBV6-1 and TRBJ2-1, with TRBD1 tentatively as D gene (5 bases match). This receptor was identified in a man aged 50 to 60 with Graves' ophthalmopathy. Read as DNA, the sequence is TGTGCCAACGGAAGGGGCTACAATGAGCAGTTCTTC. This yields the protein CANGRGYNEQFF.